The rows below give T cell receptor beta chains drawn from one sample of a study of blood T cell repertoires in COVID-19. TCRdb's table, derived via immunoSEQ multiplex PCR, lists solely in-frame clones and lacks some. The table shows about 150,000 clones, with almost 85% occurring only once. The sequencing sample was made of peripheral blood. All receptors come from a human donor with acute or convalescent COVID-19. The donor label of this sample is uncertain. The CDR3 runs from the conserved cysteine through the conserved F or W. D genes are given only for firm matches. The size of a clone is reported for some rows only, either as once, few or many, or as a class for expanded clones.

>NA|NA|TRBV9|TRBJ1-2
CASSVGVAGVNYGYTF
TGTGCCAGCAGCGTAGGAGTGGCAGGGGTTAACTATGGCTACACCTTC
>TRBD1|once|TRBV7-8|TRBJ1-2
CASSPSTGVKKNGYTF
TGTGCCAGCAGCCCATCGACAGGGGTAAAAAAGAATGGCTACACCTTC
>NA|NA|TRBV7-9|TRBJ1-2
CASGHGNYGYTF
TGTGCCAGCGGGCATGGGAACTATGGCTACACCTTC
>TRBD1|NA|TRBV29-1|TRBJ2-1
CSVRTGSSYNEQFF
TGCAGCGTCCGGACAGGAAGCTCCTACAATGAGCAGTTCTTC
>TRBD1|few|TRBV5-6|TRBJ2-7
CASSLAQGATYEQYF
TGTGCCAGCAGCTTGGCTCAGGGGGCAACCTACGAGCAGTACTTC
>TRBD1|NA|TRBV19|TRBJ1-2
CASRGQVYGYTF
TGTGCCAGTAGGGGACAGGTCTATGGCTACACCTTC
>TRBD1|once|TRBV3-1/TRBV3-2|TRBJ1-4
CASSPRQGVEKLFF
TGTGCCAGCAGTCCTCGACAGGGAGTTGAAAAACTGTTTTTT
>NA|once|TRBV3-1/TRBV3-2|TRBJ1-2
CASIEGRARGYTF
TGTGCCAGCATCGAAGGGCGGGCACGGGGGTACACCTTC
>NA|NA|TRBV10-2|TRBJ1-2
CASSDSRGAGYGYTF
TGCGCCAGCAGTGATAGCAGGGGCGCAGGCTATGGCTACACCTTC
>NA|NA|TRBV30|TRBJ1-2
CAWSRTGYGYTF
TGTGCCTGGAGTAGGACTGGCTATGGCTACACCTTC
>TRBD1|NA|TRBV6-5|TRBJ2-3
CASSADRVGADTQYF
TGTGCCAGCAGCGCCGACAGGGTTGGCGCAGATACGCAGTATTTT
>NA|few|TRBV29-1|TRBJ1-4
CSVEDGGAPFNEKLFF
TGCAGCGTTGAAGACGGGGGGGCGCCTTTTAATGAAAAACTGTTTTTT
>TRBD1|NA|TRBV7-7|TRBJ2-5
CASSKQGVGGETQYF
TGTGCTAGCAGCAAACAGGGGGTTGGGGGAGAGACCCAGTACTTC
>NA|NA|TRBV30|TRBJ1-3
CAWAGTPTLLSGNTIYF
TGTGCCTGGGCCGGGACACCGACCCTCCTCTCTGGAAACACCATATATTTT
>NA|NA|TRBV7-3|TRBJ2-3
CASSPQVTDTQYF
TGTGCCAGCAGCCCCCAGGTCACAGATACGCAGTATTTT
>NA|many|TRBV7-2|TRBJ1-6
CASSVDRLHSPLHF
TGTGCCAGCAGCGTCGACAGATTGCATTCACCCCTCCACTTT
>TRBD1|NA|TRBV6-5|TRBJ2-7
CASRTGTGTYEQYF
TGTGCCAGCAGGACCGGGACAGGGACCTACGAGCAGTACTTC
>NA|NA|TRBV13|TRBJ1-3
CASSLQGTGNTIYF
TGTGCCAGCAGCTTACAGGGGACTGGAAACACCATATATTTT
>TRBD1|NA|TRBV7-9|TRBJ2-3
CASSLQGERTDTQYF
TGTGCCAGCAGCTTACAGGGGGAGAGGACAGATACGCAGTATTTT
>NA|few|TRBV20-1|TRBJ2-1
CSASHTSEGWGDEQFF
TGCAGTGCTAGTCATACTTCGGAGGGGTGGGGTGATGAGCAGTTCTTC
>NA|NA|TRBV6-1|TRBJ1-3
CASSAYHQLLSGNTIYF
TGTGCCAGCAGTGCCTACCACCAACTCCTCTCTGGAAACACCATATATTTT
>NA|NA|TRBV10-3|TRBJ2-7
CAIRGGGGTYEQYF
TGTGCCATCAGGGGGGGAGGTGGCACCTACGAGCAGTACTTC
>NA|NA|TRBV5-6|TRBJ1-2
CASSSNVGGRYGYTF
TGTGCCAGCAGCTCGAACGTCGGGGGGCGGTATGGCTACACCTTC
>NA|NA|TRBV29-1|TRBJ2-7
CSVGWQGRHNEQYF
TGCAGCGTTGGGTGGCAGGGGCGACACAACGAGCAGTACTTC